This T cell receptor (beta chain) stems from a study of blood T cell repertoires in COVID-19. For the study at large: Cohort 3 recovered donors had two negative PCRs, clearance, or symptom resolution. The United States, Italy and Spain were the sources of the acute and convalescent COVID-19 samples. The analysed material was cDNA or gDNA that came from T cells, B-cell-depleted T cells, or PBMCs.

CDR3 length: 14 amino acids. The germline V gene has CDR1 KGHSH and CDR2 LQKENI. Trimming pared 3 bases from V and 1 base from J, leaving 9 bases between. Original processing notes: The assay estimated nucleated cells by amplifying reference gene primers. Sequencing used immunoSEQ multiplex PCR; TCRdb keeps in-frame clones, though not all of them. D and trimming were read from the DNA, whereas the V and J calls and clone size are those reported in that table. This sample has 200,000 to 250,000 clones; 86% occur once, and the top ten carry 3.1%. Specimen: PBMCs or T cells enriched from blood (not recorded which). The chain is built from TRBV18 and TRBJ1-1; D is possibly TRBD1 (5 bases). This TCR was sampled from a woman in her forties or fifties in a cohort exposed to, infected with or recovered from COVID-19 (not recorded which). The CDR3 here is CASSPKTENTEAFF. DNA of the CDR3: TGTGCCAGCTCACCTAAGACAGAGAACACTGAAGCTTTCTTT.